A selection of T cell receptor beta chains follows, all from one sample in a study of OX40 agonist ivuxolimab in advanced cancers. Method: immunoSEQ multiplex PCR; TCRdb's copy keeps in-frame clones and lacks some. The sample has around 66,000 clones, roughly 84% seen once. Sequencing used CD4+ or CD8+ T cells sorted from blood, obtained in a trial of the OX40 agonist ivuxolimab. These receptors were collected from an adult with an advanced solid tumor such as melanoma, head and neck, liver or kidney cancer. Both conserved end residues are part of each CDR3. A D gene is named only where the DNA matches it firmly. Rows may omit the clone size; those that give it use once, few, many or a size class.

v_call	j_call	clone_size	d_call	cdr3_aa	cdr3_nt
TRBV9	TRBJ1-6	.	.	CASSESGTPNSPLHF	TGTGCCAGCAGCGAGTCCGGGACACCCAATTCACCCCTCCACTTT
TRBV5-6	TRBJ1-1	.	.	CASSLMGTLLMDTEAFF	TGTGCCAGCAGCTTGATGGGGACCCTCCTTATGGACACTGAAGCTTTCTTT
TRBV5-1	TRBJ2-5	.	.	CASSRAQGLQETQYF	TGCGCCAGCAGCCGCGCACAGGGCCTCCAAGAGACCCAGTACTTC
TRBV19	TRBJ1-5	.	.	CASSVGVWPQHF	TGTGCCAGTAGTGTCGGAGTGTGGCCCCAGCATTTT
TRBV11-2	TRBJ1-2	.	.	CASSPSLRVGYTF	TGTGCCAGCAGCCCCTCTCTTCGGGTTGGCTACACCTTC
TRBV2	TRBJ2-1	.	TRBD1	CASSERDRGPGGQFF	TGTGCCAGCAGTGAAAGGGACAGGGGGCCTGGGGGGCAGTTCTTC
TRBV9	TRBJ1-4	few	.	CASSVALAEREKLFF	TGTGCCAGCAGCGTAGCTCTGGCAGAACGGGAAAAACTGTTTTTT
TRBV9	TRBJ1-1	.	TRBD1	CASSPLDRGEAFF	TGTGCCAGCAGCCCATTGGACAGGGGCGAAGCTTTCTTT
TRBV10-3	TRBJ1-6	.	.	CAISESAGGNSPLHF	TGTGCCATCAGTGAGTCGGCAGGCGGGAATTCACCCCTCCACTTT
TRBV18	TRBJ2-7	.	.	CASSPTSYEQYF	TGTGCCAGCTCACCAACCTCGTACGAGCAGTACTTC
TRBV9	TRBJ1-4	few	.	CASSRAGSFAGATNEKLFF	TGTGCCAGCAGCCGCGCAGGGAGTTTCGCGGGGGCAACTAATGAAAAACTGTTTTTT
TRBV5-8	TRBJ1-2	once	TRBD1	CASSLLGQGAYGYTF	TGTGCCAGCAGCTTGTTGGGACAGGGGGCCTATGGCTACACCTTC
TRBV18	TRBJ2-7	.	.	CASSHQDSSYEQYF	TGTGCCAGCTCACACCAAGACAGTTCCTACGAGCAGTACTTC
TRBV7-9	TRBJ2-1	.	TRBD1	CASSLGDRGNEQFF	TGTGCCAGCAGCTTAGGGGACAGGGGTAATGAGCAGTTCTTC
TRBV28	TRBJ1-2	.	TRBD1	CASSSGGTGATNYGYTF	TGTGCCAGCAGTTCAGGGGGGACAGGCGCCACTAACTATGGCTACACCTTC
TRBV5-1	TRBJ1-1	.	TRBD1	CASSPEAGGVGATEAFF	TGCGCCAGCTCGCCTGAGGCAGGGGGCGTCGGGGCCACTGAAGCTTTCTTT
TRBV7-2	TRBJ2-7	.	.	CASSLITAYEQYF	TGTGCCAGCAGCTTAATCACAGCCTACGAGCAGTACTTC
TRBV7-2	TRBJ2-1	.	.	CASSLAYGLNEQFF	TGTGCCAGCAGCTTAGCATATGGGCTGAATGAGCAGTTCTTC
TRBV6-5	TRBJ1-6	.	.	CASRDGLRPLHF	TGTGCCAGCAGGGACGGGTTAAGGCCCCTCCACTTT
TRBV14	TRBJ2-5	.	.	CASSQGSMVETQYF	TGTGCCAGCAGCCAAGGCAGTATGGTGGAGACCCAGTACTTC
TRBV27	TRBJ2-7	.	.	CASGGTGYEQYF	TGTGCCAGCGGAGGTACGGGATACGAGCAGTACTTC
TRBV9	TRBJ1-2	.	TRBD1	CASSTGEGYGYTF	TGTGCCAGCAGCACAGGGGAAGGCTATGGCTACACCTTC
TRBV6-1	TRBJ2-5	.	.	CASSPTVGGEETQYF	TGTGCCAGCAGCCCAACAGTCGGGGGAGAAGAGACCCAGTACTTC
TRBV5-1	TRBJ2-2	.	.	CASSTGRTNTGELFF	TGCGCCAGCAGCACGGGACGGACGAACACCGGGGAGCTGTTTTTT
TRBV2	TRBJ1-2	.	.	CASTQASLSNYGYTF	TGTGCCAGCACCCAAGCTAGCCTTTCTAACTATGGCTACACCTTC
TRBV7-8	TRBJ2-6	.	.	CASSLAGASGANVLTF	TGTGCCAGCAGCTTAGCGGGGGCCTCTGGGGCCAACGTCCTGACTTTC
TRBV28	TRBJ1-2	once	TRBD1	CASSLTGEHGYTF	TGTGCCAGCAGTTTAACAGGGGAGCATGGCTACACCTTC
TRBV7-2	TRBJ2-5	.	TRBD2	CASSLASGAQETQYF	TGTGCCAGCAGCTTAGCTAGCGGGGCGCAAGAGACCCAGTACTTC
TRBV7-3	TRBJ1-1	.	.	CASSLEGGSHTEAFF	TGTGCCAGCAGCTTAGAAGGGGGGAGTCACACTGAAGCTTTCTTT
TRBV28	TRBJ2-2	.	TRBD2	CASRHRGAGELFF	TGTGCCAGCAGGCACCGGGGGGCCGGGGAGCTGTTTTTT
TRBV18	TRBJ2-5	.	.	CASSPFMGGAETQYF	TGTGCCAGCTCACCCTTCATGGGGGGTGCTGAGACCCAGTACTTC
TRBV25-1	TRBJ1-6	.	TRBD1	CASSAGQGRNSPLHF	TGTGCCAGCAGTGCCGGACAGGGTCGGAATTCACCCCTCCACTTT
TRBV27	TRBJ2-6	.	.	CASSPLTLRDIGDGANVLTF	TGTGCCAGCAGTCCGCTAACCCTTAGGGACATAGGGGATGGGGCCAACGTCCTGACTTTC
TRBV27	TRBJ1-2	.	.	CASSLLGLGAGEVWGYTF	TGTGCCAGCAGTTTATTAGGTCTTGGGGCAGGGGAGGTTTGGGGCTACACCTTC
TRBV6-1	TRBJ2-7	few	.	CASSASYNSPEQYF	TGTGCCAGCAGTGCGAGCTACAACAGCCCCGAGCAGTACTTC